Listed below are T cell receptor beta chains from one sample, sequenced in a study of T cell changes during pregnancy in multiple sclerosis. Assay used: immunoSEQ multiplex PCR; TCRdb lists only in-frame clones, some missing. The sample contains about 40,000 clones, more than 85% of which appear only once. Specimen: CD8+ T cells from peripheral blood mononuclear cells, collected in the third trimester of pregnancy. All receptors derive from a female donor with multiple sclerosis, enrolled in a pregnancy study. Both conserved end residues are part of each CDR3. The D gene is left open where the match is weak. Size is omitted from some rows. Given values are once, few, many or a class for expanded clones.

j_call d_call v_call clone_size cdr3_aa cdr3_nt
TRBJ2-1 TRBD2 TRBV7-9 - CASSLASGGTHNEQFF TGTGCCAGCAGCTTAGCTTCCGGGGGGACCCACAATGAGCAGTTCTTC
TRBJ2-1 - TRBV5-1 - CASSAYRSSYNEQFF TGCGCCAGCAGCGCGTACAGAAGCTCCTACAATGAGCAGTTCTTC
TRBJ2-1 TRBD2 TRBV27 - CASSLGGGSYNEQFF TGTGCCAGCAGTTTAGGGGGGGGATCCTACAATGAGCAGTTCTTC
TRBJ2-7 - TRBV6-5 - CASGTSNIPSYEQYF TGTGCCAGCGGGACAAGCAATATACCCTCCTACGAGCAGTACTTC
TRBJ1-1 - TRBV13 - CASSGETGNPTEAFF TGTGCCAGCAGCGGCGAAACAGGGAATCCGACTGAAGCTTTCTTT
TRBJ1-2 - TRBV11-2 - CASSLSLHFFGYTF TGTGCCAGCAGCTTATCCTTACATTTCTTTGGCTACACCTTC
TRBJ2-7 - TRBV27 - CASTEGGTYEQYF TGTGCCAGCACCGAGGGAGGCACCTACGAGCAGTACTTC
TRBJ1-5 TRBD1 TRBV5-3 - CARSRQGVNQPQHF TGTGCCAGAAGCAGGCAGGGGGTTAATCAGCCCCAGCATTTT
TRBJ2-2 - TRBV2 - CAGWTNTGELFF TGTGCCGGTTGGACAAACACCGGGGAGCTGTTTTTT
TRBJ1-1 - TRBV9 - CASSREETEAFF TGTGCCAGCAGTCGGGAGGAAACTGAAGCTTTCTTT
TRBJ2-7 TRBD1 TRBV6-6 - CASSYSDRDSLEQYF TGTGCCAGCAGTTACTCCGACAGGGATTCTCTCGAGCAGTACTTC
TRBJ1-1 - TRBV5-5 - CASSLWAPDGATEAFF TGTGCCAGCAGCTTGTGGGCACCTGATGGGGCCACTGAAGCTTTCTTT
TRBJ2-5 - TRBV6-5 - CASSYLSGLNQETQYF TGTGCCAGCAGTTACCTTAGCGGCCTGAACCAAGAGACCCAGTACTTC
TRBJ2-7 TRBD2 TRBV6-1 - CASSETSGGSYEQYF TGTGCCAGCAGTGAAACTAGCGGGGGTTCCTACGAGCAGTACTTC
TRBJ2-1 TRBD2 TRBV19 - CASSKTSGGFNEQFF TGTGCCAGTAGCAAAACTAGCGGGGGTTTCAATGAGCAGTTCTTC
TRBJ1-4 - TRBV9 - CASSATQGLLGEKLFF TGTGCCAGCAGCGCAACACAGGGTCTCCTAGGGGAAAAACTGTTTTTT
TRBJ2-1 TRBD2 TRBV27 - CASSLLPSGANEQFF TGTGCCAGCAGTTTATTGCCTAGCGGGGCCAATGAGCAGTTCTTC
TRBJ2-2 - TRBV5-1 - CASSGEDGELFF TGCGCCAGCAGCGGGGAGGACGGGGAGCTGTTTTTT
TRBJ1-1 TRBD1 TRBV9 - CASSGVPAGGLGKTEAFF TGTGCCAGCAGCGGAGTACCAGCAGGGGGCTTGGGGAAGACTGAAGCTTTCTTT
TRBJ2-7 TRBD1 TRBV11-2 - CASSQGTGGYEQYF TGTGCCAGCAGCCAGGGGACAGGGGGTTACGAGCAGTACTTC
TRBJ1-5 - TRBV4-1 - CASSQEGANSNQPQHF TGCGCCAGCAGCCAAGAGGGGGCGAATAGCAATCAGCCCCAGCATTTT
TRBJ2-2 - TRBV9 few CASSGGVGELFF TGTGCCAGCAGCGGCGGGGTCGGGGAGCTGTTTTTT
TRBJ2-3 TRBD1 TRBV6-4 - CASSDGQGADTQYF TGTGCCAGCAGTGACGGACAGGGGGCAGATACGCAGTATTTT
TRBJ2-7 - TRBV27 once CASSLAGSSYEQYF TGTGCCAGCAGTTTAGCGGGGAGCTCCTACGAGCAGTACTTC
TRBJ2-1 TRBD1 TRBV27 - CASRSQGIPSYNEQFF TGTGCCAGCAGGTCACAGGGGATCCCCTCCTACAATGAGCAGTTCTTC
TRBJ1-5 TRBD1 TRBV19 - CASSIGTGNQPQHF TGTGCCAGTAGTATCGGGACAGGGAACCAGCCCCAGCATTTT
TRBJ2-5 - TRBV7-9 - CASSLIGGDVRGETQYF TGTGCCAGCAGCTTAATTGGAGGGGACGTCCGGGGAGAGACCCAGTACTTC
TRBJ1-2 TRBD1 TRBV19 once CASSTGRYYGYTF TGTGCCAGTTCGACAGGGAGGTACTATGGCTACACCTTC
TRBJ1-1 - TRBV2 - CASIGGVQSTEAFF TGTGCCAGCATAGGAGGGGTCCAGAGCACTGAAGCTTTCTTT
TRBJ1-6 - TRBV27 - CASTVSAYNSPLHF TGTGCCAGCACCGTATCGGCCTATAATTCACCCCTCCACTTT
TRBJ2-3 TRBD1 TRBV5-8 once CASSLDRDSLTFDTQYF TGTGCCAGCAGCTTAGACCGGGACAGCCTGACTTTCGATACGCAGTATTTT
TRBJ1-2 - TRBV5-4 - CASSLLFPTGPTVDYGYTF TGTGCCAGCAGCTTGTTGTTCCCCACCGGCCCGACTGTCGACTATGGCTACACCTTC
TRBJ2-1 TRBD1 TRBV2 - CASPRPGTDMNNEQFF TGTGCCAGCCCACGCCCCGGGACAGACATGAACAATGAGCAGTTCTTC
TRBJ2-2 - TRBV9 - CASSMGGAIGELFF TGTGCCAGCAGTATGGGGGGGGCGATCGGGGAGCTGTTTTTT
TRBJ2-7 TRBD1 TRBV7-9 - CASSLVQGVKTYEQYF TGTGCCAGCAGCTTAGTACAGGGGGTAAAAACCTACGAGCAGTACTTC
TRBJ1-3 - TRBV6-1 - CASSEAGAHSGNTIYF TGTGCCAGCAGTGAGGCAGGGGCCCACTCTGGAAACACCATATATTTT
TRBJ1-5 - TRBV2 - CARGRGNQPPHF TGTGCCAGAGGCAGGGGAAATCAGCCCCCGCATTTT
TRBJ2-1 TRBD1 TRBV6-1 - CASRADRGAYNEQFF TGTGCCAGCAGGGCAGACAGGGGTGCCTACAATGAGCAGTTCTTC
TRBJ1-4 - TRBV12-5 - CASGLATELFF TGTGCTAGTGGTCTGGCTACGGAACTGTTTTTT
TRBJ2-3 - TRBV5-8 - CASSLFDTSTDTQYF TGTGCCAGCAGCTTGTTTGACACTAGCACAGATACGCAGTATTTT
TRBJ2-7 - TRBV29-1 - CSVEDRASEQYF TGCAGCGTTGAAGATCGAGCGAGCGAGCAGTACTTC
TRBJ1-6 TRBD1 TRBV5-4 - CASSLGQGLGSPLHF TGTGCCAGCAGCTTGGGACAGGGGCTAGGGTCACCCCTCCACTTT
TRBJ2-5 - TRBV7-9 - CASSLADTEQETQYF TGTGCCAGCAGCTTAGCGGACACAGAACAAGAGACCCAGTACTTC
TRBJ2-7 TRBD2 TRBV6-5 - CATGRTSVYEQYF TGTGCCACCGGGAGGACAAGTGTCTACGAGCAGTACTTC
TRBJ1-2 TRBD1 TRBV9 - CASSASLGTGYHGYTF TGTGCCAGCAGCGCCAGCCTTGGGACAGGGTATCACGGCTACACCTTC
TRBJ1-1 - TRBV7-6 - CASSLAGGNTEAFF TGTGCCAGCAGCTTAGCCGGGGGGAACACTGAAGCTTTCTTT
TRBJ2-2 TRBD2 TRBV4-2 - CASSQDWSGGANGELFF TGTGCCAGCAGCCAAGATTGGAGCGGGGGGGCCAATGGGGAGCTGTTTTTT
TRBJ2-5 TRBD2 TRBV11-2 - CASSHGGGETQYF TGTGCCAGCAGTCACGGGGGGGGAGAGACCCAGTACTTC
TRBJ2-2 TRBD2 TRBV5-6 - CASNPAGGERIGELFF TGTGCCAGCAATCCCGCGGGGGGCGAAAGGATCGGGGAGCTGTTTTTT
TRBJ1-1 - TRBV14 - CASSLGQGGEAFF TGTGCCAGCAGCTTAGGCCAGGGAGGTGAAGCTTTCTTT
TRBJ2-3 TRBD2 TRBV28 - CASSFSRGGGTDTQYF TGTGCCAGCAGTTTCAGTCGGGGGGGCGGCACAGATACGCAGTATTTT
TRBJ2-2 - TRBV5-1 - CASSLRRVETGELFF TGCGCCAGCAGCTTGAGACGGGTCGAGACCGGGGAGCTGTTTTTT
TRBJ2-1 TRBD1 TRBV6-4 - CASSDSTGGPDEQFF TGTGCCAGCAGTGACTCGACAGGGGGTCCTGATGAGCAGTTCTTC
TRBJ2-1 TRBD2 TRBV6-5 - CASTRTSGGSEQFF TGTGCCAGCACTCGGACTAGCGGGGGGTCCGAGCAGTTCTTC
TRBJ2-2 - TRBV6-1 few CASSEVAGGITGELFF TGTGCCAGCAGTGAAGTTGCAGGGGGGATAACCGGGGAGCTGTTTTTT